This TCR beta chain derives from a study of blood T cells in healthy people across ages. General observations from the study: TCR beta diversity, measured per million T cells, fell in a roughly linear way with age. The long-lived group displayed more naive CD4+ cells, plus higher diversity, than the aged donors did.

Sample-barcoded 5' priming and a J-beta primer mix drove a second PCR of 7 to 11 cycles. A template-switch adaptor containing 12 random nucleotides labeled each cDNA molecule. TCRdb re-analysed the 5' RACE reads in MiXCR, keeping a single row per CDR3 protein. The sample has some 710,000 distinct CDR3 sequences, about half seen once. Germline assignment: CDR1 DFQATT and CDR2 SNEGSKA (reference sequence). This CDR3 spans 14 amino acids. With V trimmed by 3 bases and J by 9 bases, 8 bases remained unmatched. As regards this clonotype: Antigen specificity is unknown.

The sequenced material came from blood. The receptor's source is a man older than 75 in good health. V and J are TRBV20-1 and TRBJ2-1; 10 nucleotides match TRBD2. The CDR3, as DNA: TGCAGTGCTAGCTATAGCGGGAGGATTTTTGAGCAGTTCTTC. Its translation: CSASYSGRIFEQFF.